This T cell receptor (beta chain) stems from a study of CD8+CD57+ T cells in acquired aplastic anemia. Looking at the study overall: Each DNA sample taken from sorted CD4+ and CD8+ cells came to about 3 ug on average. General observations from the study: The number of CD8+ CDR3 sequences shared by patients and controls was roughly 31.

Per germline, CDR1 SGHVS and CDR2 FQNEAQ. The length of the CDR3 is 13 residues. In the case of this clonotype: What it recognizes is unknown. One end of the junction does not line up with germline, which may come from a read error.

Genomic DNA served as template for TCR beta VDJ and CDR3 profiling. TCRdb re-called the reads with MiXCR, one entry per CDR3 protein. The repertoire holds about 420,000 distinct CDR3 sequences, with under 80% as singletons. This TCR was recovered from a human donor in good health, serving as a control. The chain combines TRBV7-8 with TRBJ1-1, with D hard to call. Specimen: sorted CD4+, CD8+, or CD8+CD57+ T cells (not recorded which) from PBMCs. CDR3 sequence (DNA): TGTGGCAGCAGCTTGGGATGGGAGATTGGAGCTTTCTTT. Translating it yields CGSSLGWEIGAFF.